This paragraph covers one T cell receptor beta chain sequence. This entry comes from a study of T-cell memory formation after mild COVID-19. Germline CDR1 SGHTA, CDR2 FQGNSA. V was pared by 2 bases and J by 1 base, with 10 bases between. This CDR3 has 15 amino acids. Via MiXCR, TCRdb re-called the 5' RACE reads, giving one row per CDR3 protein. The profile shows 150,000 to 200,000 distinct CDR3 sequences, roughly 11% of them singletons. This chain connects TRBV7-2 to TRBJ2-3; D is ambiguous. The receptor was isolated from a man between 18 and 29 years old who had mild COVID-19 (a few samples of this study predate the infection). Cell type and time point are not known. Material: PBMCs or a T cell subset sorted from them (not recorded which). The CDR3 bases are TGTGCCAGCAGCTTAATATCCAGCGGCACAGATACGCAGTATTTT. This sequence encodes CASSLISSGTDTQYF.